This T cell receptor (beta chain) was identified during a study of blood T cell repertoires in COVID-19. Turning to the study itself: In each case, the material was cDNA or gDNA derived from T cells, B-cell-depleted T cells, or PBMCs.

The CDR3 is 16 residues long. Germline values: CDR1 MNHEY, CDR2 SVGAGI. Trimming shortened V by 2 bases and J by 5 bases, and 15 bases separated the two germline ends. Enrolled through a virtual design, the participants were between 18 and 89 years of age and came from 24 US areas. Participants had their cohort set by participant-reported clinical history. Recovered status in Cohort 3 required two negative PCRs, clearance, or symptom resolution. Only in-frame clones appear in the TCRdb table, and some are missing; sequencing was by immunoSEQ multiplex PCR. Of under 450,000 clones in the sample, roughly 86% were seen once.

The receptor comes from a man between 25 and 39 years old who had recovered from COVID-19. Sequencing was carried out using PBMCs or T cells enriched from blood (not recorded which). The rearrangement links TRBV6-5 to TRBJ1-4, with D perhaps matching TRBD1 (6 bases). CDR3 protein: CASSYNGGALNEKLFF. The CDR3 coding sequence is TGTGCCAGCAGTTACAATGGGGGGGCCCTCAATGAAAAACTGTTTTTT.